These 20 T cell receptor beta chains originate from one sample sequenced in a study of human T cells and chemical hapten exposure. TCRdb used MiXCR to reprocess the RACE reads, holding one entry per CDR3 protein. In the table there are 62,000 or so distinct CDR3 sequences, approximately 10% of which are singletons. As to time point: patch test 3, about 24 weeks after DPC sensitization. Noted treatment: therapeutic diphenylcyclopropenone sensitization with weekly scalp DPC. The starting material was whole blood, obtained in connection with sensitization to the hapten diphenylcyclopropenone (DPC). The receptors derive from a woman between 25 and 40 years old with alopecia areata. Some clones in this sample may be carry-over from other donors' samples.

The chain links TRBV12-3 or TRBV12-4 to TRBJ2-5; 7 bases align to TRBD1. After removal of 10 bases from V and 2 bases from J, the junction contained 7 bases not matched to a gene. This CDR3 region has 13 residues. CDR3 sequence (DNA): TGTGCCACCAGGACAGGAAATCAAGAGACCCAGTACTTC. This translates into CATRTGNQETQYF.

This chain connects TRBV7-9 to TRBJ1-2, with 11 bases lining up with TRBD1. V shed 5 bases, J shed 6 bases, and the junction held 11 bases outside the gene matches. The CDR3 extends over 16 amino acids. Germline CDR1 reads SEHNR; CDR2 reads FQNEAQ (reference sequence). The DNA of the CDR3 is TGTGCCAGCAGCCCCGGGACAGGGGGGACAGTGGATGGCTACACCTTC. Translation gives CASSPGTGGTVDGYTF.

This clonotype was observed many times. This chain links TRBV7-8 with TRBJ1-6; D gene uncertain. Germline values: CDR1 SGHVS, CDR2 FQNEAQ. V was pared by 3 bases and J by 5 bases, with 14 bases between. The CDR3 covers 16 residues. The CDR3: CASSFMGPMNNSPLHF. DNA of the CDR3: TGTGCCAGCAGCTTTATGGGCCCAATGAATAATTCACCCCTCCACTTT.

The chain employs TRBV5-1 and TRBJ2-7; weak D call: TRBD1 (5 bases). Germline V gene data show CDR1 as SGHRS and CDR2 as YFSETQ. There are 14 residues in the CDR3. The V end was cut by 0 bases, the J end by 0 bases, with 7 bases between. The DNA of the CDR3 is TGCGCCAGCAGCTTGGCGACAGACTCCTACGAGCAGTACTTC. Its protein is CASSLATDSYEQYF.

In this sample, this clonotype turned up a few times. The chain employs TRBV2 and TRBJ1-1; 7 bases are a match to TRBD1. The CDR3 runs 15 residues. CDR1 SNHLY and CDR2 FYNNEI come from the germline V gene. The junction had 6 bases not matched to a gene; V was cut back by 4 bases and J by 1 base. This CDR3 reads CASSGLTGTNTEAFF. The CDR3, as DNA: TGTGCCAGCAGTGGCTTGACAGGGACGAACACTGAAGCTTTCTTT.

This clonotype appeared a few times. The chain employs TRBV12-3 or TRBV12-4 and TRBJ2-7, with D maybe TRBD1 (6 bases). CDR3 size: 13 residues. With 6 bases removed from V and 7 bases from J, the gap between germline ends came to 16 bases. This chain's CDR3 is CASSHGGQREQYF. CDR3 nucleotides: TGTGCCAGCAGCCACGGAGGACAGAGGGAGCAGTACTTC.

This clonotype was found many times. This chain links TRBV29-1 with TRBJ1-1; 10 bases are a match to TRBD1. Per the germline V gene, CDR1 is SQVTM and CDR2 is ANQGSEA. The trim removed 3 bases at V and 1 base at J, leaving 5 bases unmatched. The CDR3 extends over 15 amino acids. CDR3 amino acids: CSVERGTGANTEAFF. CDR3 bases: TGCAGCGTTGAGAGGGGGACAGGGGCGAACACTGAAGCTTTCTTT.

This clonotype was observed a handful of times. The chain couples TRBV2 to TRBJ2-5; no firm D call. Germline V gene sequence: CDR1 SNHLY, CDR2 FYNNEI. There are 14 residues in the CDR3. V lost 5 bases, J lost 1 base, and 11 bases lay in between. CDR3 protein: CASSPTTTQETQYF. The CDR3 coding sequence is TGTGCCAGCAGTCCAACGACAACCCAAGAGACCCAGTACTTC.

This chain connects TRBV7-3 to TRBJ2-1; 7 bases agree with TRBD2. V gave up 5 bases and J gave up 4 bases; unmatched junction bases: 11. Germline V gene lookup returns CDR1 SGHTA and CDR2 FQGTGA. CDR3 length: 16 residues. This CDR3 is CASSLSSGGRYNEQFF. DNA for the CDR3: TGTGCCAGCAGCCTATCTTCCGGCGGGAGATACAATGAGCAGTTCTTC.

The chain links TRBV4-2 to TRBJ1-2, with D perhaps matching TRBD1 (5 bases). CDR3 length: 15 residues. V dropped 1 base and J dropped 3 bases, with 12 bases sitting between them. The germline V gene has CDR1 LGHNA and CDR2 YNFKEQ. CDR3: CASSQASDSHYGYTF. The CDR3 DNA reads as TGTGCCAGCAGCCAAGCCAGCGACAGCCACTATGGCTACACCTTC.

In this sample, this clonotype turned up many times. The J gene is TRBJ2-3, the V gene TRBV4-3; 10 nucleotides align to TRBD2. Unmatched junction bases numbered 7, after V lost 3 bases and J lost 4 bases. The CDR3 is 16 residues long. Germline V gives CDR1 LGHNA, CDR2 YSLEER. CDR3 DNA: TGCGCCAGCAGCCAGGGTCCTAGCGGGAGTTCAGATACGCAGTATTTT. Amino acid sequence: CASSQGPSGSSDTQYF.

DNA for the CDR3: TGCAGCGTTGACCTTGGACTCCACCAAGATACGCAGTATTTT. Its protein is CSVDLGLHQDTQYF. The chain carries TRBV29-1 and TRBJ2-3; tentatively, D is TRBD2 (5 bases). The CDR3 totals 14 residues. Germline values: CDR1 SQVTM, CDR2 ANQGSEA. V lost 3 bases and J lost 5, with 15 bases in between.

V gene TRBV3-1 combines with J gene TRBJ1-5; perhaps TRBD1 as D (5 bases). CDR3 length: 13 residues. V was cut by 6 bases and J by 7 bases, with 13 bases left in between. CDR1 and CDR2 from the germline V gene are LGHDT and YNNKEL (reference sequence). The chain's CDR3 is CASSLGGAQPQHF. CDR3 coding DNA: TGTGCCAGCAGTCTCGGAGGGGCCCAGCCCCAGCATTTT.

This clonotype was seen ten or more times. V usage is TRBV6-5 and J usage is TRBJ2-7; no definite D call. The CDR3 totals 15 residues. V lost 2 bases and J lost 0, with 11 bases in between. The germline V gene has CDR1 MNHEY and CDR2 SVGAGI. The CDR3: CASSYGQSPSYEQYF. The CDR3, as DNA: TGTGCCAGCAGTTACGGGCAGTCCCCCTCCTACGAGCAGTACTTC.

V usage is TRBV4-2 and J usage is TRBJ1-2, with D unresolved. This CDR3 is 13 amino acids long. The V and J ends lost 1 base and 2 bases respectively, with 5 bases between them. The V gene's germline CDR1 is LGHNA and CDR2 YNFKEQ. The CDR3 here is CASSQVLNYGYTF. The CDR3 nucleotides are TGTGCCAGCAGCCAAGTCCTCAACTATGGCTACACCTTC.

This clonotype came up many times. The chain is built from TRBV11-2 and TRBJ2-4; D not resolved. Trimming took off 5 bases at V and 4 bases at J, with 12 bases between the two ends. Looked up from germline, CDR1 is SGHAT and CDR2 is FQNNGV. The CDR3 has 14 amino acids. CDR3: CASSRWASKNIQYF. The CDR3 DNA reads TGTGCCAGCAGCCGGTGGGCTTCAAAAAACATTCAGTACTTC.

This clonotype was picked up many times. The chain employs TRBV7-9 and TRBJ2-7, with D perhaps TRBD1 (5 bases). The CDR3 extends over 12 amino acids. The germline gives CDR1 SEHNR, CDR2 FQNEAQ (reference sequence). V dropped 5 bases and J dropped 5 bases, with 10 bases sitting between them. The chain's CDR3 is CASSPGRDEQYF. As DNA, the CDR3 is TGTGCCAGCAGCCCCGGCAGGGACGAGCAGTACTTC.

This clonotype showed up many times. The DNA is omitted, as the CDR3 cannot be located on it reliably, and the CDR3 follows TCRdb's listing. The CDR3 loop is CSAPVNPGFGAGRKLFF. This chain connects TRBV20-1 to TRBJ1-4. The CDR3 is 17 amino acids in total, end residues counted. The germline CDR1 and CDR2 sequences are DFQATT and SNEGSKA (reference sequence).

This clonotype was observed at least ten times. The gene calls are TRBV20-1 and TRBJ2-5; 8 bases are a match to TRBD2. Germline V gene data show CDR1 as DFQATT and CDR2 as SNEGSKA (reference sequence). This CDR3 is 15 amino acids long. J gave up 1 base and V 3 bases, and 7 bases lay outside the gene matches. The DNA of the CDR3 is TGCAGTGCTAGTCGACTAGCGCTCGTCCAAGAGACCCAGTACTTC. Translating it yields CSASRLALVQETQYF.

This clonotype was counted a few times. The chain is built from TRBV5-1 and TRBJ2-5; D is unresolved. Per germline, CDR1 SGHRS and CDR2 YFSETQ. The ends were cut back, 0 bases at V and 3 bases at J, with 3 bases in the middle. CDR3 length equals 12 residues. CDR3 amino acids: CASSLGEETQYF. The CDR3 DNA follows: TGCGCCAGCAGCTTGGGCGAAGAGACCCAGTACTTC.